Below, 11 T cell receptor beta chains from the same sample are listed, as sequenced in a study of T cells after somatic rescue of genetic block. The data were produced by immunoSEQ multiplex PCR, yet TCRdb's version contains in-frame clones alone and is incomplete. This table has roughly 70,000 clones, roughly 94% appearing once. The specimen was peripheral blood mononuclear cells (PBMCs). These receptors all stem from a man aged 35-49 years.

This chain joins TRBV4-1 and TRBJ1-2; 7 bases are shared with TRBD1. The CDR3 consists of 19 residues. The junction had 19 bases not matched to a gene; V was cut back by 2 bases and J by 4 bases. The germline gives CDR1 MGHRA, CDR2 YSYEKL. The chain's CDR3 is CASSQPFHTSDRLGYGYTF. CDR3 coding DNA: TGCGCCAGCAGCCAACCTTTCCATACTTCGGACAGGTTGGGCTATGGCTACACCTTC.

The rearrangement uses TRBV6-1 and TRBJ2-5; 9 bases fit TRBD2. CDR1 and CDR2 from the germline V gene are MNHNS and SASEGT. Trimming removed 6 bases from V and 5 bases from J; junction bases left unmatched: 10. The CDR3 is 15 amino acids. CDR3: CASRQEGLAAETQYF. CDR3 DNA: TGTGCCAGCAGACAAGAGGGACTAGCAGCGGAGACCCAGTACTTC.

This clone turned up a few times. The V call is TRBV10-1, the J call TRBJ2-2; D remains ambiguous. The V end was cut by 2 bases, the J end by 3 bases, with 4 bases between. The CDR3 spans 13 residues. The germline gives CDR1 WNHNN, CDR2 SYGVQD (reference sequence). The CDR3 sequence: CASSERDTGELFF. The CDR3 DNA follows: TGCGCCAGCAGTGAGAGGGACACCGGGGAGCTGTTTTTT.

This clone was observed a few times. The chain joins TRBV19 to TRBJ1-5; weak D call: TRBD1 (6 bases). The CDR3 is 15 amino acids. Germline V gives CDR1 LNHDA, CDR2 SQIVND (reference sequence). V dropped 2 bases and J dropped 7 bases, with 15 bases sitting between them. The CDR3 nucleotides read TGTGCCAGTAGTATATCGCAGGGGTCGAGGCAGCCCCAGCATTTT. Its translation: CASSISQGSRQPQHF.

This chain joins TRBV19 and TRBJ1-5; D perhaps matches TRBD1 (5 bases). Trimming shortened V by 7 bases and J by 6 bases, and 19 bases separated the two germline ends. CDR1 is LNHDA and CDR2 is SQIVND in the germline V gene (reference sequence). CDR3 length: 15 amino acids. CDR3 sequence: CASTSEGFFGQPQHF. The CDR3 DNA reads as TGTGCCAGTACCTCCGAGGGGTTTTTTGGTCAGCCCCAGCATTTT.

Comment on this clone: An end of the junction does not agree with germline; a read error may underlie this. The chain links TRBV5-8 to TRBJ1-4; 7 positions match TRBD1. This CDR3 has 15 amino acids. Per the germline V gene, CDR1 is SGHTS and CDR2 is YDEGEE. For the CDR3, the DNA is TGTGCCAGCAGCTCCGAAGTGGGACAGCGACCTCCTGATGGGTTT. It codes for CASSSEVGQRPPDGF.

The chain has TRBV6-5 and TRBJ2-2, with D unclear. The ends were cut back, 0 bases at V and 0 bases at J, with 5 bases in the middle. Germline V lookup: CDR1 MNHEY, CDR2 SVGAGI. The CDR3 runs 15 residues. CDR3 sequence reads: CASSYSVTNTGELFF. CDR3 bases: TGTGCCAGCAGTTACTCTGTTACGAACACCGGGGAGCTGTTTTTT.

The chain joins TRBV19 to TRBJ2-5, with a tentative D call TRBD2 (5 bases). Trimming removed 3 bases at V and 5 bases at J, with 10 bases between. Germline V lookup: CDR1 LNHDA, CDR2 SQIVND (reference sequence). The CDR3 spans 13 residues. The chain's CDR3 is CASSIAGGETQYF. In nucleotides, the CDR3 is TGTGCCAGTAGTATCGCCGGCGGGGAGACCCAGTACTTC.

This chain links TRBV5-6 with TRBJ1-5; TRBD1 might be the D (6 bases). V shed 4 bases and J shed 2 bases, with 19 bases lying between them. The CDR3 loop spans 17 amino acids. Germline CDR1 reads SGHDT; CDR2 reads YYEEEE. The CDR3 sequence: CASSLRTALVGNQPQHF. The CDR3 DNA sequence: TGTGCCAGCAGCCTCAGGACAGCTCTGGTCGGCAATCAGCCCCAGCATTTT.

The chain uses TRBV11-2 and TRBJ1-1; D not resolved. CDR3 length: 16 amino acids. The V end was cut by 1 base, the J end by 0 bases, with 12 bases between. Germline loops: CDR1 SGHAT, CDR2 FQNNGV. The CDR3 sequence: CASSLGGFEMNTEAFF. In DNA form, the CDR3 reads TGTGCCAGCAGCTTAGGAGGGTTCGAGATGAACACTGAAGCTTTCTTT.

This rearrangement joins TRBV6-6 to TRBJ2-7; D is perhaps TRBD1 (6 bases). This CDR3 comprises 15 residues. Trimming removed 6 bases from V and 0 bases from J, with 15 bases in between. The V gene's germline CDR1 is MNHNY and CDR2 SVGAGI (reference sequence). The CDR3 protein is CASSRDIPTSYEQYF. The CDR3 coding sequence is TGTGCCAGCAGCCGGGACATACCAACCTCCTACGAGCAGTACTTC.